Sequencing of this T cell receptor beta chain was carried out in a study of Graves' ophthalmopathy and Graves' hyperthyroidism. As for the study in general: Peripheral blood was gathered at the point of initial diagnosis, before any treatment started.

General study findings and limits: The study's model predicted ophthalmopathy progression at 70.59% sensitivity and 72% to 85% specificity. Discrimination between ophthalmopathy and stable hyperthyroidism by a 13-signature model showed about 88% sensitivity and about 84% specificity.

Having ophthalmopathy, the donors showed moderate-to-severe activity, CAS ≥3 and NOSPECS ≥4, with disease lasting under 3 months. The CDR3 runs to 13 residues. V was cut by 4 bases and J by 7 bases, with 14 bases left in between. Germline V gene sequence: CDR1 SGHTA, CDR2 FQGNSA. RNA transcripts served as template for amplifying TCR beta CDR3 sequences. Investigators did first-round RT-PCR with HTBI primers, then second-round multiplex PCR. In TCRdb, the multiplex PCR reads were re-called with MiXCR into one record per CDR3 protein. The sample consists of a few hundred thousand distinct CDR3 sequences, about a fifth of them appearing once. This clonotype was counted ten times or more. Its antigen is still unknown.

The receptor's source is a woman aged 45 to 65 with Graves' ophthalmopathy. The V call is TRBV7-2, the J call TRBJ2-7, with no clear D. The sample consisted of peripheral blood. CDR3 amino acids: CASSWLGLLEQYF. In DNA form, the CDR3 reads TGTGCCAGCAGCTGGCTTGGGCTCCTTGAGCAGTACTTC.